The next 17 T cell receptor beta chains were all read from a single sample in a study of CD8 T cells in Susac syndrome (dated by TCRdb to between 2018 and 2020). Libraries came from the immunoSEQ multiplex PCR assay. RNA was extracted with the RNeasy kit and 0.5 to 1 ug was reverse transcribed using random hexamers. TCRdb trimmed the raw reads at Q25, called clones with MiXCR and kept productive beta chains. Records with the same CDR3 protein are collapsed into one entry carrying the most frequent genes and DNA. Across this sample there are 170,000 or so distinct CDR3 sequences, with 85% to 95% seen only once. The ten most abundant clones make up roughly 0.16% of the sample. Sequenced input: CD8+ T cells from PBMCs. The origin of the receptors is a human donor with multiple sclerosis.

This chain joins TRBV12-3 or TRBV12-4 and TRBJ1-2, with 10 bases identical to TRBD1. The CDR3 extends over 15 amino acids. V gave up 5 bases and J gave up 4 bases; unmatched junction bases: 7. The CDR3 is CASSPPGQGIYGYTF. The DNA for the CDR3 is TGTGCCAGCAGTCCCCCGGGACAGGGGATCTATGGCTACACCTTC.

V gene TRBV29-1 combines with J gene TRBJ2-7, with TRBD1 as a possible D gene (5 bases). The V gene lost 3 bases and the J gene lost 3 bases, with 15 bases spanning the gap. CDR1 is SQVTM and CDR2 is ANQGSEA in the germline V gene. The length of the CDR3 is 14 residues. The CDR3 DNA reads as TGCAGCGTTGAGCTCCAGGGCAGCAACTACGAGCAGTACTTC. This translates into CSVELQGSNYEQYF.

The chain uses TRBV7-9 and TRBJ1-2; D remains ambiguous. This CDR3 has 16 residues. Germline CDR1 SEHNR, CDR2 FQNEAQ (reference sequence). V lost 3 bases and J lost 0, with 14 bases in between. CDR3 sequence (DNA): TGTGCCAGCAGCTTTAACCCGCGGCTAACTAACTATGGCTACACCTTC. This sequence encodes CASSFNPRLTNYGYTF. Complete variable domain (other parts from reference TRBV7-9 and TRBJ1-2): DTGVSQNPRHKITKRGQNVTFRCDPISEHNRLYWYRQTLGQGPEFLTYFQNEAQLEKSRLLSDRFSAERPKGSFSTLEIQRTEQGDSAMYLCASSFNPRLTNYGYTFGSGTRLTVV.

This rearrangement joins TRBV3-1 to TRBJ2-3; 7 nucleotides agree with TRBD2. Germline V CDR1 and CDR2: LGHDT, YNNKEL (reference sequence). The CDR3 is 15 amino acids. The junction had 10 bases not matched to a gene; V was cut back by 4 bases and J by 6 bases. The CDR3 region has the DNA TGTGCCAGCAGCCCGACGGGACTATTCGGGGATACGCAGTATTTT. Protein product: CASSPTGLFGDTQYF.

The chain has TRBV12-3 or TRBV12-4 and TRBJ2-7; possibly TRBD2 for D (5 bases). Trimming took 6 bases from V and 0 from J, leaving 12 bases between them. This CDR3 has 14 amino acids. CDR3 nucleotide sequence: TGTGCCAGCAGACGAACGGGATCCTCCTACGAGCAGTACTTC. It is translated as CASRRTGSSYEQYF.

This sequence joins TRBV27 and TRBJ2-7; perhaps TRBD2 as D (7 bases). Germline V gives CDR1 MNHEY, CDR2 SMNVEV (reference sequence). The CDR3 totals 17 residues. Trimming removed 2 bases from V and 4 bases from J, with 21 bases in between. The CDR3: CASSLRGLGGRNYEQYF. The CDR3 nucleotides are TGTGCCAGCAGTTTAAGAGGTCTGGGGGGGCGCAATTACGAGCAGTACTTC.

The chain has TRBV2 and TRBJ2-5; D unresolved. V lost 0 bases, J lost 1 base, and 6 bases lay in between. The CDR3 contains 14 residues. Germline V gene lookup returns CDR1 SNHLY and CDR2 FYNNEI. As DNA, the CDR3 is TGTGCCAGCAGTGAAGCGCTGGGCCAAGAGACCCAGTACTTC. Protein sequence: CASSEALGQETQYF.

The genes are TRBV27 and TRBJ2-1, with D maybe TRBD1 (5 bases). V was trimmed by 9 bases and J by 7 bases, leaving 19 bases between them. Germline CDR1 MNHEY, CDR2 SMNVEV (reference sequence). CDR3 length: 14 amino acids. The CDR3, as DNA: TGTGCCAGTCAACTATTGGGGCTCGGGAATGAGCAGTTCTTC. This translates into CASQLLGLGNEQFF.

The chain joins TRBV7-9 to TRBJ2-5; no clear D gene. Trimming shortened V by 4 bases and J by 5 bases, and 11 bases separated the two germline ends. CDR1 is SEHNR, CDR2 FQNEAQ, per germline (reference sequence). This CDR3 is 13 amino acids long. The chain's CDR3 is CASSYESRETQYF. CDR3 DNA sequence: TGTGCCAGCAGCTATGAGAGCCGGGAGACCCAGTACTTC.

The chain links TRBV27 to TRBJ2-3; tentative D call: TRBD2 (5 bases). V was cut by 7 bases and J by 2 bases, with 13 bases left in between. There are 14 residues in the CDR3. Germline CDR1 MNHEY, CDR2 SMNVEV (reference sequence). The CDR3 DNA reads TGTGCCAGCATGGTAGCGCCCAACACAGATACGCAGTATTTT. Translating it yields CASMVAPNTDTQYF.

The chain links TRBV6-6 to TRBJ1-2, with TRBD1 as a possible D gene (5 bases). Germline CDR1 reads MNHNY; CDR2 reads SVGAGI (reference sequence). V was pared by 2 bases and J by 12 bases, with 10 bases between. CDR3 length equals 11 residues. DNA of the CDR3: TGTGCCAGCAGTTACGGGGGTCCCGACACCTTC. It encodes CASSYGGPDTF.

This clonotype was found once. V gene TRBV9 combines with J gene TRBJ1-2; 9 nucleotides match TRBD1. CDR3 length equals 14 residues. Germline V CDR1 and CDR2: SGDLS, YYNGEE. V shed 3 bases, J shed 8 bases, and the junction held 8 bases outside the gene matches. CDR3 in amino acids: CASSAPPTGGGYTF. In DNA, the CDR3 is TGTGCCAGCAGCGCCCCCCCAACAGGGGGCGGCTACACCTTC.

The chain uses TRBV14 and TRBJ2-1, with D possibly being TRBD2 (6 bases). V was trimmed by 0 bases and J by 15 bases, leaving 15 bases between them. The V gene's germline CDR1 is SGHDN and CDR2 FVKESK. The CDR3 consists of 13 residues. For the CDR3, the DNA is TGTGCCAGCAGCCAAGATCTCACGGGAGAGTCGTTCTTC. Translating it yields CASSQDLTGESFF.

The V gene is TRBV18, the J gene TRBJ2-7, with 7 positions matching TRBD1. This CDR3 contains 14 residues. Germline values: CDR1 KGHSH, CDR2 LQKENI. The V and J ends lost 6 bases and 2 bases, in that order; junction bases with no gene match: 7. The CDR3 reads CASSLGQVAYEQYF. Here the CDR3 DNA reads TGTGCCAGCTCCCTCGGACAGGTTGCCTACGAGCAGTACTTC. The variable domain in full, completed from reference TRBV18 and TRBJ2-7, reads NAGVMQNPRHLVRRRGQEARLRCSPMKGHSHVYWYRQLPEEGLKFMVYLQKENIIDESGMPKERFSAEFPKEGPSILRIQQVVRGDSAAYFCASSLGQVAYEQYFGPGTRLTVT.

This chain connects TRBV6-1 to TRBJ2-1; a weak D match, TRBD1 (6 bases). The germline V gene has CDR1 MNHNS and CDR2 SASEGT. V was cut by 6 bases and J by 4 bases, with 19 bases left in between. This CDR3 is 16 amino acids long. Written as DNA, the CDR3 is TGTGCCAGCAGCCGACAGGCACCCATTTCATACAATGAGCAGTTCTTC. It is translated as CASSRQAPISYNEQFF.

CDR3 region: CASSFLDGNTEAFF. CDR3 bases: TGTGCCAGCAGCTTTCTTGACGGGAACACTGAAGCTTTCTTT. This chain joins TRBV5-4 and TRBJ1-1; no clear D. CDR3 length: 14 amino acids. The ends were cut back, 2 bases at V and 1 base at J, with 9 bases in the middle. Germline V gives CDR1 SGHNT, CDR2 YYREEE (reference sequence). The full variable domain, in which reference TRBV5-4 and TRBJ1-1 provide the parts outside the CDR3, is ETGVTQSPTHLIKTRGQQVTLRCSSQSGHNTVSWYQQALGQGPQFIFQYYREEENGRGNFPPRFSGLQFPNYSSELNVNALELDDSALYLCASSFLDGNTEAFFGQGTRLTVV.

This clonotype was observed once. The chain carries TRBV20-1 and TRBJ2-1, with D tentatively TRBD2 (6 bases). CDR1 is DFQATT and CDR2 is SNEGSKA in the germline V gene (reference sequence). V lost 5 bases and J 0 bases, leaving 11 bases between the germline ends. The CDR3 covers 14 residues. CDR3 region: CSAPSVSSYNEQFF. The CDR3 DNA follows: TGCAGTGCTCCTAGCGTAAGCTCCTACAATGAGCAGTTCTTC.